The table lists the clone carrying this T cell receptor beta chain with a few counts. These data originate in a study of cytomegalovirus exposure and HLA in healthy donors. Germline values: CDR1 MGHRA, CDR2 YSYEKL. The V end was cut by 2 bases, the J end by 2 bases, with 13 bases between. The CDR3 has 15 residues. 13 Jbeta primers and 60 Vbeta primers were used for the PCR. Libraries were prepared by immunoSEQ multiplex PCR; TCRdb keeps only in-frame clonotypes and omits some of them. This table has 200,000 to 250,000 clones, about 77% appearing once. This sequence originates from a woman aged 30 to 39 in good health and CMV-seronegative. Sequences were obtained from PBMCs. The chain joins TRBV4-1 to TRBJ2-7; perhaps TRBD1 as D (5 bases). Written as DNA, the CDR3 is TGCGCCAGCAGCCAACCAACTAAGGGGACCTACGAGCAGTACTTC. This sequence encodes CASSQPTKGTYEQYF.